The 19 T cell receptor beta chains below come from one sample, sequenced in a study of neurological immune-mediated disorders. Each CDR3 protein gets one entry after TCRdb re-called the 5' RACE reads with MiXCR. The data show fewer than 85,000 distinct CDR3 sequences, 4.8% seen once. The material sequenced was PBMCs. These receptors came from a woman aged 70-85 years with multiple sclerosis.

This clonotype was detected ten times or more. CDR3 coding DNA: TGCAGCACCGTAGCGGGTCCCTACGAGCAGTACTTC. Protein product: CSTVAGPYEQYF. The rearrangement uses TRBV29-1 and TRBJ2-7, with 7 bases fitting TRBD2. The length of the CDR3 is 12 residues. With 8 bases clipped from V and 2 bases from J, the junction kept 6 bases outside the gene matches. CDR1 and CDR2 (germline): SQVTM, ANQGSEA.

This clonotype was observed a few times. This chain connects TRBV7-9 to TRBJ1-5; TRBD1 agrees at 9 bases. V lost 5 bases to trimming and J lost 6 bases; unmatched junction nucleotides: 5. The CDR3 contains 14 residues. Germline V gives CDR1 SEHNR, CDR2 FQNEAQ (reference sequence). CDR3 nucleotide sequence: TGTGCCAGCAGCGCAGGGACAGGGTTTCAGCCCCAGCATTTT. This codes for CASSAGTGFQPQHF.

As for this clonotype: This clone may be a read error of a much larger clone one base away. This sequence joins TRBV9 and TRBJ2-6; D possibly corresponds to TRBD1 (6 bases). CDR3 size: 15 residues. Germline CDR1 is SGDLS and CDR2 is YYNGEE. DNA of the CDR3: TGTGCCAGCAGCACCGAGGGGGTCGGGGCCAAAGTCCTGACTTTC. This translates into CASSTEGVGAKVLTF.

This clonotype was picked up many times. The rearrangement uses TRBV9 and TRBJ1-4; 7 bases are a match to TRBD1. The CDR3 is 14 residues long. Trimming removed 2 bases from V and 4 bases from J; junction bases left unmatched: 2. Germline CDR1 reads SGDLS; CDR2 reads YYNGEE. CDR3: CASSVGQRNEKLFF. Here the CDR3 DNA reads TGTGCCAGCAGCGTGGGACAGCGTAATGAAAAACTGTTTTTT.

A few counts support this clonotype. The chain uses TRBV27 and TRBJ2-7; TRBD1 is a possible D gene (5 bases). This CDR3 is built from 12 residues. V was clipped by 5 bases and J by 4 bases, with 9 bases between them. Germline V CDR1 and CDR2: MNHEY, SMNVEV (reference sequence). The CDR3: CASSPQGYEQYF. The CDR3 region has the DNA TGTGCCAGCAGTCCTCAGGGATACGAGCAGTACTTC.

This clonotype was seen at least ten times. The chain is built from TRBV7-2 and TRBJ2-1, with TRBD1 identical over 8 bases. This CDR3 comprises 15 residues. J was trimmed by 3 bases and V by 5 bases; bases with no gene match: 6. The germline CDR1 and CDR2 sequences are SGHTA and FQGNSA. The CDR3 coding sequence is TGTGCCAGCAGCGCGGACAGGGTCCTCTACAATGAGCAGTTCTTC. Amino acid sequence: CASSADRVLYNEQFF. The whole variable domain, filled in from reference TRBV7-2 and TRBJ2-1, reads GAGVSQSPSNKVTEKGKDVELRCDPISGHTALYWYRQSLGQGLEFLIYFQGNSAPDKSGLPSDRFSAERTGGSVSTLTIQRTQQEDSAVYLCASSADRVLYNEQFFGPGTRLTVL.

This clonotype appeared many times. The V gene is TRBV25-1, the J gene TRBJ1-4, with 7 bases lining up with TRBD1. This CDR3 spans 13 amino acids. With 11 bases clipped from V and 8 bases from J, the junction kept 11 bases outside the gene matches. Germline loops: CDR1 MGHDK, CDR2 SYGVNS. DNA for the CDR3: TGTGCCGTACAGGGGAGGTTTGGGGAAAAACTGTTTTTT. Protein: CAVQGRFGEKLFF.

This clonotype was seen many times. The chain links TRBV20-1 to TRBJ1-1; D remains ambiguous. V was trimmed by 3 bases and J by 0 bases, leaving 5 bases between them. Germline CDR1 is DFQATT and CDR2 is SNEGSKA (reference sequence). This CDR3 has 12 amino acids. CDR3 loop: CSARVMNTEAFF. Here the CDR3 DNA reads TGCAGTGCTAGGGTTATGAACACTGAAGCTTTCTTT.

In this sample, this clonotype turned up many times. The chain is built from TRBV24-1 and TRBJ2-5; D is unclear. This CDR3 is built from 13 residues. Trimming left V 4 bases short and J 5 bases short, with 10 bases between. Germline V gene data show CDR1 as KGHDR and CDR2 as SFDVKD. The CDR3 region has the DNA TGTGCCACCAGTGACAGTCCTGGGGAGACCCAGTACTTC. This gives the protein CATSDSPGETQYF.

This chain connects TRBV4-3 to TRBJ2-7; 9 bases align to TRBD1. This CDR3 spans 16 amino acids. Germline CDR1 reads LGHNA; CDR2 reads YSLEER. V was clipped by 1 base and J by 0 bases; unmatched bases: 4. CDR3: CASSQVWTGVSYEQYF. The CDR3 region has the DNA TGCGCCAGCAGCCAAGTTTGGACAGGGGTCTCCTACGAGCAGTACTTC.

This clonotype came up many times. The chain recombines TRBV29-1 with TRBJ1-1, with TRBD1 as a possible D gene (6 bases). CDR3 length: 13 residues. Germline V gene data show CDR1 as SQVTM and CDR2 as ANQGSEA. CDR3 bases: TGCAGTATTACAACAGGGAGCGTCACTGAAGCTTTCTTT. Translation gives CSITTGSVTEAFF. The variable domain in full, with the rest retrieved from reference TRBV29-1 and TRBJ1-1, is SAVISQKPSRDICQRGTSLTIQCQVDSQVTMMFWYRQQPGQSLTLIATANQGSEATYESGFVIDKFPISRPNLTFSTLTVSNMSPEDSSIYLCSITTGSVTEAFFGQGTRLTVV.

This clonotype has a handful of counts. V and J are TRBV20-1 and TRBJ1-4, with D possibly TRBD1 on 6 matching bases. Germline CDR1 DFQATT, CDR2 SNEGSKA (reference sequence). The CDR3 consists of 15 residues. Trimming shortened V by 1 base and J by 8 bases, and 17 bases separated the two germline ends. The CDR3 sequence is CSARAVGGIGEKLFF. In nucleotides, the CDR3 is TGCAGTGCTAGAGCGGTAGGGGGAATTGGGGAAAAACTGTTTTTT.

This clonotype was seen repeatedly, ten times or more. This rearrangement joins TRBV6-5 to TRBJ1-1; D may be TRBD1 (6 bases). Germline V gene lookup returns CDR1 MNHEY and CDR2 SVGAGI. V was clipped by 6 bases and J by 4 bases, with 24 bases between them. The CDR3 extends over 17 amino acids. The CDR3 reads CASSSMTLSDRSTEAFF. The CDR3 DNA reads as TGTGCCAGCAGCTCCATGACGCTATCAGACAGGAGCACTGAAGCTTTCTTT.

This clonotype occurred many times. The chain recombines TRBV9 with TRBJ1-5; D uncertain. This CDR3 has 13 amino acids. V lost 4 bases and J 8 bases, leaving 13 bases between the germline ends. The germline V gene encodes CDR1 SGDLS and CDR2 YYNGEE. The CDR3 sequence is CASSPDPDKPQHF. Here the CDR3 DNA reads TGTGCCAGCAGCCCCGATCCCGACAAGCCCCAGCATTTT.

This clonotype was recorded at least ten times. This chain joins TRBV7-2 and TRBJ2-5; D gene unclear. V lost 3 bases, J lost 5 bases, and 16 bases lay in between. This CDR3 region has 15 residues. Germline CDR1 and CDR2: SGHTA and FQGNSA. The CDR3 DNA sequence: TGTGCCAGCAGCTTTTCAATGGGCATCGAGGAGACCCAGTACTTC. Protein product: CASSFSMGIEETQYF.

The sample holds a few counts of this clonotype. The rearrangement joins TRBV4-3 to TRBJ2-2; 8 bases match TRBD1. Trimming at V came to 1 base and at J to 7 bases, leaving 8 bases not matched to a gene. Germline assignment: CDR1 LGHNA and CDR2 YSLEER. There are 16 residues in the CDR3. Written as DNA, the CDR3 is TGCGCCAGCAGCCAAGGCCCCCTACAGGGGGTCGGGGAGCTGTTTTTT. Translation: CASSQGPLQGVGELFF.

This clonotype was observed many times. The gene calls are TRBV15 and TRBJ2-5, with D perhaps TRBD2 (5 bases). V shed 6 bases and J shed 5 bases, with 13 bases lying between them. There are 13 residues in the CDR3. CDR1 is LNHNV and CDR2 is YYDKDF in the germline V gene (reference sequence). The DNA of the CDR3 is TGTGCCACCAGGGTCCCGGGATCGGAGACCCAGTACTTC. The encoded protein is CATRVPGSETQYF.

V usage is TRBV12-3 or TRBV12-4 and J usage is TRBJ1-1; no clear D gene. The CDR3 runs 14 residues. Between the trimmed V and J ends, which lost 1 base and 3 bases, there was a span of 9 bases. The CDR3 protein is CASSLGTEDTEAFF. The CDR3 nucleotides read TGTGCCAGCAGTTTAGGGACCGAGGACACTGAAGCTTTCTTT.

The CDR3 sequence is CASRPTGLASGSITPQYEQYF. CDR3 coding DNA: TGTGCCAGCAGACCTACAGGCCTGGCTAGCGGTTCAATAACCCCTCAATACGAGCAGTACTTC. The chain links TRBV7-8 to TRBJ2-7, with 7 bases lining up with TRBD2. CDR1 and CDR2 (germline): SGHVS, FQNEAQ. With V trimmed by 6 bases and J by 4 bases, 30 bases remained unmatched. The CDR3 is 21 amino acids.